This T cell receptor (beta chain) was sequenced for a study of blood T cell repertoires in COVID-19. Study overall: Researchers got acute and convalescent COVID-19 samples from the United States, Italy and Spain. PBMCs, B-cell-depleted T cells, or T cells provided the cDNA or gDNA that made up the material.

Per the original methods: Reference gene primer amplification gave estimated nucleated cell counts. Some clones are missing from TCRdb's copy, which holds only in-frame ones; the method was immunoSEQ multiplex PCR. V and J calls and clone size are copied from that table; D and trimming were computed from the DNA. The table includes around 63,000 clones, 88% detected once. Losses at the gene ends were 3 bases for V and 5 bases for J; bases not matched to a gene: 3. The CDR3 runs to 13 residues. The clonotype originates from an elderly woman with active COVID-19. The sequencing sample was made of peripheral blood. The chain has TRBV12-3 or TRBV12-4 and TRBJ2-5; TRBD2 agrees at 7 bases. For the CDR3, the DNA is TGTGCCAGCAGTTTCCGGGGAGGGGAGACCCAGTACTTC. This sequence encodes CASSFRGGETQYF.